Listed here is a single TCR beta chain. Its recognized antigen is unknown. Base qualities are not at hand, and no much larger clone is one base apart. TCRbeta CDR3 regions were amplified from genomic DNA using the immunoSEQ Assay, a bias-controlled multiplex PCR. In the source study's methods: Within the assay, amplification of reference gene primers was used to estimate how many nucleated cells each sample contained. To quantify the absolute abundance of each unique TCRbeta CDR3 rearrangement, sequence reads were collapsed and filtered. For each sample, productive Simpson clonality was calculated as the square root of Simpson's diversity index over productive rearrangements. Here the immuneACCESS table is served through TCRdb, limited to in-frame sequences with V and J called. Missing clones are a known gap in these copies; in checked studies unresolved V genes cover under half, and the rest lacks a known reason. V and J calls and clone size are as listed in that table; D and trimming were resolved from the DNA. For this sample the table gives about 250,000 clones, of which around four fifths were detected only once. The ten largest clones add up to 5.7% of the sample.

These data come from a study of blood T cell repertoires in COVID-19 (dated by TCRdb to 2018 to 2021). Some background on the complete study: Samples covering the acute and convalescent phases of COVID-19 were provided by collaborators in the United States, Italy and Spain. The samples were drawn from the first 160 participants of the ongoing ImmuneRACE study and from over 950 subjects provided by 6 global collaborators. The material from the prospective study consisted of cDNA or gDNA derived from T cells, B-cell-depleted T cells, or PBMCs. Where available, HLA class I and class II types were obtained from metadata supplied by the sample provider rather than from assay-based typing. The repertoires were released in a freely available public database intended as a resource for research on the immune response to SARS-CoV-2. Nearly every sample came with metadata listing a de-identified subject ID, COVID-19 status, age in years and sex. The dataset comprised deeply sampled blood TCRbeta repertoires from subjects exposed to, actively infected with, or recovered from COVID-19. On the study overall, not on this receptor specifically: Clinical and demographic metadata were provided uncurated, with the amount varying by source and participant.

Whole blood was collected in K2EDTA tubes by collaborating institutions according to the institutions' own protocols. For TCRbeta analysis, collaborator samples were shipped as frozen whole blood, as isolated PBMCs, or as DNA extracted from either sample type. Reading the germline V gene gives CDR1 KGHSH and CDR2 LQKENI. V and J lose 2 bases and 5 bases, and a span of 18 bases separates them. The CDR3 numbers 16 residues from cysteine through phenylalanine. The entry retains the CDR3 DNA only, 48 bases that are in frame from base 1. This chain joins TRBV18 to TRBJ1-1; the D gene is perhaps TRBD1, from 6 matching bases. This receptor was obtained from an older man with acute or convalescent COVID-19. The material sequenced was peripheral blood. For the CDR3, the sequence is CASSPSKAGAVTEAFF. Here is the DNA: TGTGCCAGCTCACCATCAAAGGCGGGGGCCGTGACTGAAGCTTTCTTT.